The 5 T cell receptor beta chains below come from one sample, sequenced in a study of blood T cell repertoires in COVID-19. TCRdb's copy holds only in-frame clones and misses some; the assay was immunoSEQ multiplex PCR. This sample has over 200,000 clones, with approximately 89% found just once. Sequenced material: PBMCs or T cells enriched from blood (not recorded which). These receptors were obtained from a woman aged 25-40 years with acute COVID-19.

The chain couples TRBV4-1 to TRBJ2-3, with D unresolved. V was shortened by 3 bases and J by 4 bases, with 11 bases between the two germline ends. CDR1 and CDR2 from the germline V gene are MGHRA and YSYEKL. This CDR3 spans 14 amino acids. The CDR3 coding sequence is TGCGCCAGCAGCCAGTCGTCGGTTGCAGATACGCAGTATTTT. Its protein is CASSQSSVADTQYF.

This chain uses TRBV11-2 with TRBJ2-1, with 7 bases matching TRBD1. The J segment lost 8 bases and the V segment lost 4 bases, leaving 14 bases of the junction unmatched. Germline assignment: CDR1 SGHAT and CDR2 FQNNGV. This CDR3 is 16 amino acids long. CDR3 bases: TGTGCCAGCAGCTCACTACAGGGGTACCTCGGGCATGAGCAGTTCTTC. It specifies CASSSLQGYLGHEQFF.

The chain is built from TRBV29-1 and TRBJ2-2, with TRBD2 matching over 9 bases. The CDR3 length is 16 residues. Trimming removed 6 bases from V and 7 bases from J; junction bases left unmatched: 15. In germline, CDR1 is SQVTM, CDR2 ANQGSEA. Here the CDR3 DNA reads TGCAGCGTGTCTCCGGGACTAGCCGAGGTCGGCGGGGAGCTGTTTTTT. This codes for CSVSPGLAEVGGELFF.

The chain combines TRBV19 with TRBJ2-1; TRBD1 matches 10 bases. J was trimmed by 4 bases and V by 4 bases; bases with no gene match: 7. Germline V gene data show CDR1 as LNHDA and CDR2 as SQIVND (reference sequence). This CDR3 comprises 16 residues. CDR3 region: CASSRSGTGAYNEQFF. The CDR3 DNA reads as TGTGCCAGTAGTAGGTCCGGGACAGGGGCGTACAATGAGCAGTTCTTC.

The rearrangement links TRBV5-6 to TRBJ2-7; 7 positions match TRBD1. CDR1 and CDR2 (germline): SGHDT, YYEEEE. The CDR3 length is 14 residues. Germline trimming cut 5 bases from V and 2 bases from J; bases unmatched to any gene: 7. The CDR3: CASSLAGTAYEQYF. CDR3 DNA: TGTGCCAGCAGTTTAGCCGGGACAGCCTACGAGCAGTACTTC. The whole variable domain, remainder taken from reference TRBV5-6 and TRBJ2-7, is DAGVTQSPTHLIKTRGQQVTLRCSPKSGHDTVSWYQQALGQGPQFIFQYYEEEERQRGNFPDRFSGHQFPNYSSELNVNALLLGDSALYLCASSLAGTAYEQYFGPGTRLTVT.